This T cell receptor (beta chain) was documented in a study of T-cell reconstitution after alpha-beta-depleted transplantation in children. This clonotype was seen many times. Molecular barcoding with unique molecular identifiers was used for the TCRbeta library. TCRdb used MiXCR to reprocess the PCR reads, holding one entry per CDR3 protein. The top ten hold over 5.5% of the sample, which has about 480,000 distinct CDR3 sequences, roughly an eighth seen once. The ends lost 4 bases at V and 7 bases at J; junction bases unmatched: 8. Germline V gene sequence: CDR1 SGDLS, CDR2 YYNGEE. The CDR3 loop spans 13 amino acids.

This clonotype was sampled from a human donor who donated a stem cell graft to a child with combined immunodeficiency. Specimen: PBMCs from the stem cell graft donor, collected from the stem cell graft. The chain couples TRBV9 to TRBJ2-7; TRBD1 aligns across 7 bases. CDR3 sequence reads: CASSPDRVGEQYF. The CDR3 nucleotides read TGTGCCAGCAGCCCCGACAGGGTAGGGGAGCAGTACTTC.